This T cell receptor (beta chain) is drawn from a study of blood T cell repertoires in COVID-19. TCRdb's copy holds only in-frame clones and misses some; the assay was immunoSEQ multiplex PCR. The sample holds 330,000 or so clones, over 70% seen once. V was pared by 4 bases and J by 3 bases, with 13 bases between. CDR3 length: 14 residues. Germline CDR1 SGHRS, CDR2 YFSETQ. The receptor was derived from a man aged 25 to 45 who had recovered from COVID-19. The chain uses TRBV5-1 and TRBJ2-5; D is perhaps TRBD1 (6 bases). The sequenced sample consisted of PBMCs or T cells enriched from blood (not recorded which). The CDR3, as DNA: TGCGCCAGCAGCCGCGAGGGGGTCGAAGAGACCCAGTACTTC. The encoded protein is CASSREGVEETQYF.